Following are 19 T cell receptor beta chains from one sample sequenced in a study of blood T cells in healthy people across ages. A sample-barcoded 5' primer and a J-beta primer mix were used in a second PCR of roughly 6 to 11 cycles. A single record per CDR3 protein comes from TCRdb applying MiXCR to the 5' RACE reads. The sample has roughly 1,100,000 distinct CDR3 sequences, 25% seen once. These data were likewise used in another study, on T cells of mothers and their children.

Sample: blood. These receptors all come from a girl aged 2 to 10 in good health.

This clonotype was counted a single time. The V call is TRBV20-1, the J call TRBJ1-1; 8 bases map to TRBD1. Germline-derived CDR1 and CDR2 are DFQATT and SNEGSKA (reference sequence). Losses at the gene ends were 3 bases for V and 7 bases for J; bases not matched to a gene: 13. The CDR3 sequence is 15 residues long. The CDR3 bases are TGCAGTGCTAGGGAAGGGACAGGACAGAGCCGTGAAGCTTTCTTT. Translated, it gives CSAREGTGQSREAFF.

As concerns this clonotype: Since no conserved phenylalanine or tryptophan closes the CDR3, a read error is the likely cause. J is TRBJ2-3 and V is TRBV4-1; 8 bases map to TRBD1. The CDR3 contains 16 residues. The J segment lost 5 bases and the V segment lost 3 bases, leaving 10 bases of the junction unmatched. Germline values: CDR1 MGHRA, CDR2 YSYEKL. In nucleotides, the CDR3 is TGCGCCAGCAGCCATCCGAGGACAGGGATGGAAGATACGCAGTATTTG. This gives the protein CASSHPRTGMEDTQYL.

This clonotype appeared a few times. The CDR3 sequence: CASSESGESYEQYF. CDR3 nucleotides: TGTGCCAGCAGTGAGTCCGGGGAGTCCTACGAGCAGTACTTC. The V and J genes are TRBV6-1 and TRBJ2-1; tentative D call: TRBD2 (5 bases). Gene TRBJ2-7 matches the end of the DNA better, so the J call may be wrong. Germline V gene lookup returns CDR1 MNHNS and CDR2 SASEGT. The CDR3 sequence is 14 residues long.

The sample holds a few counts of this clonotype. The rearrangement joins TRBV10-3 to TRBJ2-5; the match to TRBD1 covers 9 bases. CDR3 length equals 15 residues. The germline V gene encodes CDR1 ENHRY and CDR2 SYGVKD. J lost 1 base, V lost 3 bases, and 3 bases had no gene match. CDR3 sequence reads: CAISDWGQGQETQYF. For the CDR3, the DNA is TGTGCCATCAGTGACTGGGGACAGGGCCAAGAGACCCAGTACTTC.

The rearrangement joins TRBV7-9 to TRBJ2-7, with 7 bases that match TRBD1. CDR1 is SEHNR and CDR2 is FQNEAQ in the germline V gene (reference sequence). CDR3 length equals 14 residues. CDR3 region: CASHTGTEPYEQYF. The CDR3 DNA sequence: TGTGCTAGCCATACCGGGACAGAGCCCTACGAGCAGTACTTC. Full variable domain (remainder filled in from reference TRBV7-9 and TRBJ2-7): DTGVSQNPRHKITKRGQNVTFRCDPISEHNRLYWYRQTLGQGPEFLTYFQNEAQLEKSRLLSDRFSAERPKGSFSTLEIQRTEQGDSAMYLCASHTGTEPYEQYFGPGTRLTVT.

Turning to this clonotype: The germline gene is not matched at one end of the junction; a read error may be the cause. The chain combines TRBV3-1 with TRBJ2-1; D is perhaps TRBD1 or TRBD2 (5 bases each). In germline, CDR1 is LGHDT, CDR2 YNNKEL (reference sequence). The CDR3 length is 16 residues. The CDR3 loop reads CAGSQVGELLHNEQFF. Here the CDR3 DNA reads TGTGCCGGCAGCCAAGTGGGGGAGCTTTTGCACAATGAGCAGTTCTTC.

As to this clonotype: An end of the junction does not agree with germline; a read error may underlie this. The chain has TRBV12-3 or TRBV12-4 and TRBJ1-2, with D uncertain. The CDR3 has 12 residues. CDR3 in amino acids: CASRKPGYGHTF. The CDR3 region has the DNA TGTGCCAGCAGGAAACCAGGCTATGGCCACACCTTC.

CDR3 nucleotide sequence: TGTGCCAGCAGCTTAGATTCGGTCGACGCTGAAGCTTTCTTT. Its protein product is CASSLDSVDAEAFF. V gene TRBV7-9 combines with J gene TRBJ1-1; D ambiguous. The length of the CDR3 is 14 residues. The V end lost 1 base, the J end lost 6 bases, and 12 bases lay between the germline ends. The germline V gene encodes CDR1 SEHNR and CDR2 FQNEAQ (reference sequence).

The chain employs TRBV20-1 and TRBJ2-7, with 7 bases matching TRBD1. The junction had 6 bases not matched to a gene; V was cut back by 4 bases and J by 0 bases. The germline V gene has CDR1 DFQATT and CDR2 SNEGSKA (reference sequence). The CDR3 covers 14 residues. In DNA form, the CDR3 reads TGCAGTGCTACCCGGGACAGTAGCTCCTACGAGCAGTACTTC. Encoded protein: CSATRDSSSYEQYF.

The chain employs TRBV5-1 and TRBJ1-2, with 7 bases that match TRBD1. The V gene end was trimmed by 2 bases and the J gene end by 12 bases; junction bases not matched to a gene: 10. Per the germline V gene, CDR1 is SGHRS and CDR2 is YFSETQ. The CDR3 consists of 13 residues. CDR3: CASSFDGQAANTF. Written as DNA, the CDR3 is TGCGCCAGCAGCTTCGATGGACAGGCGGCAAACACCTTC.

The chain employs TRBV2 and TRBJ2-7; weak D call: TRBD1 (6 bases). Trimming took 8 bases from V and 5 from J, leaving 22 bases between them. The CDR3 consists of 15 residues. Germline loops: CDR1 SNHLY, CDR2 FYNNEI. CDR3: CASEITGTPVDEQYF. The CDR3 nucleotides are TGTGCCAGCGAGATCACAGGGACCCCTGTGGACGAGCAGTACTTC.

This sequence joins TRBV20-1 and TRBJ1-2, with D hard to call. V lost 7 bases and J lost 7, with 25 bases in between. This CDR3 has 15 residues. The germline V gene has CDR1 DFQATT and CDR2 SNEGSKA (reference sequence). The DNA of the CDR3 is TGCAGTGTTTTCTCGGGCGGCTCGGGGTTGGGTGGCTACACCTTC. Translating it yields CSVFSGGSGLGGYTF.

With regard to this clonotype: A read error may account for a junction end that differs from germline. The J gene is TRBJ2-5, the V gene TRBV2, with D tentatively TRBD1 or TRBD2 (5 bases each). The J call may be wrong; the DNA end is better matched by TRBJ2-1. The length of the CDR3 is 16 residues. Germline CDR1 SNHLY, CDR2 FYNNEI. CDR3 sequence reads: CAGSPWGYRRPWEQFF. The CDR3 DNA reads as TGTGCCGGCAGTCCCTGGGGGTATCGCCGGCCCTGGGAGCAGTTCTTC.

This clonotype was observed a handful of times. The V gene is TRBV7-9, the J gene TRBJ2-1; D ambiguous. Looked up from germline, CDR1 is SEHNR and CDR2 is FQNEAQ (reference sequence). The ends were cut back, 5 bases at V and 8 bases at J, with 7 bases in the middle. The CDR3 is 11 residues long. As DNA, the CDR3 is TGTGCCAGCAGCCCTACCCATGAGCAGTTCTTC. Translating it yields CASSPTHEQFF.

Regarding this clonotype: A read error may produce the germline difference seen at one junction end. V and J are TRBV6-2 or TRBV6-3 and TRBJ2-4; D unresolved. CDR1 and CDR2 from the germline V gene are MNHEY and SVGEGT. This CDR3 spans 14 amino acids. CDR3 in amino acids: CASRPTANKNIQYF. The CDR3 DNA follows: TGTGCCAGCAGGCCGACGGCCAACAAAAATATTCAGTACTTC.

This clonotype appeared a few times. This sequence joins TRBV7-8 and TRBJ1-1, with no clear D. Germline-derived CDR1 and CDR2 are SGHVS and FQNEAQ. V was clipped by 2 bases and J by 4 bases, with 11 bases between them. The CDR3 length is 14 residues. Here the CDR3 reads CASSLFQDSTEAFF. For the CDR3, the DNA is TGTGCCAGCAGCTTATTTCAGGACTCCACTGAAGCTTTCTTT. The whole variable domain, remainder taken from reference TRBV7-8 and TRBJ1-1, is GAGVSQSPRYKVAKRGQDVALRCDPISGHVSLFWYQQALGQGPEFLTYFQNEAQLDKSGLPSDRFFAERPEGSVSTLKIQRTQQEDSAVYLCASSLFQDSTEAFFGQGTRLTVV.

This clonotype was seen a few times. The chain couples TRBV11-2 to TRBJ1-2, with D perhaps TRBD1 (5 bases). This CDR3 contains 17 residues. Germline CDR1 and CDR2: SGHAT and FQNNGV. Trimming removed 4 bases at V and 5 bases at J, with 23 bases between. Written as DNA, the CDR3 is TGTGCCAGCAGCTCCTCCAGGGCAGTAGGGGCCCAATATGGCTACACCTTC. Protein sequence: CASSSSRAVGAQYGYTF.

This chain uses TRBV9 with TRBJ2-7, with D maybe TRBD2 (5 bases). From germline, CDR1 is SGDLS and CDR2 YYNGEE. The germline V and J ends were trimmed by 4 bases and 0 bases, with 14 bases remaining between them. The CDR3 has 15 residues. CDR3 in DNA: TGTGCCAGCAGCCCAAGCGGAGACATCTCCTACGAGCAGTACTTC. Its translation: CASSPSGDISYEQYF.

This clonotype has more than one count but fewer than ten. The chain joins TRBV19 to TRBJ1-1; D remains ambiguous. CDR1 LNHDA and CDR2 SQIVND come from the germline V gene (reference sequence). The CDR3 consists of 12 residues. The V gene lost 10 bases and the J gene lost 1 base, with 10 bases spanning the gap. DNA for the CDR3: TGTGCCACCCAAGACGGGAACACTGAAGCTTTCTTT. This sequence encodes CATQDGNTEAFF.